Listed below are T cell receptor beta chains from one sample, sequenced in a study of shared clonotypes between healthy human individuals. TCRdb's table, derived via immunoSEQ multiplex PCR, lists solely in-frame clones and lacks some. The table has fewer than 3 million clones, just under 95% seen once. The sample taken for sequencing was naive CD4+ T cells from PBMCs. All receptors come from a man aged 18 to 30 in good health. Some clones in this sample may be carry-over from other donors' samples. CDR3s include the opening cysteine and the closing phenylalanine or tryptophan. Each record gives: V gene, clone size, CDR3 length, J gene, CDR3 protein. Not every row has a clone size; where given, it reads once, few, many or a size class.

>TRBV4-1|.|16|TRBJ2-2
CASSPYRSPGTGELFF
>TRBV30|.|12|.
CAWSPVPYEQYF
>TRBV7-9|.|14|TRBJ1-1
CASSLQGSGTEAFF
>TRBV5-1|.|14|TRBJ2-3
CASSSQVGTDTQYF
>TRBV28|.|17|TRBJ2-4
CASSLSENRGAKNIQYF
>TRBV30|.|13|TRBJ2-1
CAWSVARGNEQFF
>TRBV7-2|.|13|TRBJ2-1
CASSPEIDNEQFF
>TRBV7-2|.|15|TRBJ2-7
CASSLYSGTSYEQYF
>TRBV2|.|14|TRBJ1-4
CASSETSAWEKLFF
>TRBV25-1|.|15|TRBJ1-4
CASSEYPGANEKLFF
>TRBV15|few|13|TRBJ1-5
CATSRDAAGPQHF
>TRBV6-5|once|13|TRBJ1-1
CASSYKESLQAFF